These 10 T cell receptor beta chains were all obtained from the same sample, sequenced in a study of glioma-infiltrating T cells after dendritic cell vaccination. The assay was immunoSEQ multiplex PCR, and TCRdb's table has in-frame clones only and misses some. The data contain over 55,000 clones, about 76% of them singletons. The sample was blood, taken before dendritic cell vaccination. Source of these receptors: a human donor with glioblastoma.

The chain links TRBV5-4 to TRBJ1-1, with TRBD1 as a possible D gene (6 bases). V lost 0 bases and J 4 bases, leaving 10 bases between the germline ends. Looked up from germline, CDR1 is SGHNT and CDR2 is YYREEE (reference sequence). This CDR3 contains 14 residues. CDR3 nucleotides: TGTGCCAGCAGCTTGGAAGGGGGTGGCACTGAAGCTTTCTTT. Translating it yields CASSLEGGGTEAFF.

The table lists this clone with a few counts. This chain links TRBV7-2 with TRBJ1-1; no firm D call. CDR1 is SGHTA and CDR2 is FQGNSA in the germline V gene. This CDR3 contains 13 residues. Trimming removed 0 bases at V and 6 bases at J, with 8 bases between. CDR3 coding DNA: TGTGCCAGCAGCTTAGCCGTGTCCCCTGAAGCTTTCTTT. It is translated as CASSLAVSPEAFF.

The chain links TRBV18 to TRBJ1-2, with 9 bases identical to TRBD1. Germline V gene data show CDR1 as KGHSH and CDR2 as LQKENI. The J segment lost 7 bases and the V segment lost 5 bases, leaving 11 bases of the junction unmatched. The CDR3 is 15 residues long. The DNA of the CDR3 is TGTGCCAGCTCAGCGAACCGGGACAGGGCTTCTGGCTACACCTTC. As protein: CASSANRDRASGYTF.

The chain couples TRBV15 to TRBJ2-7, with TRBD1 matching over 7 bases. The germline gives CDR1 LNHNV, CDR2 YYDKDF (reference sequence). The CDR3 totals 15 residues. V lost 0 bases and J lost 0; bases outside the gene matches: 2. CDR3 protein: CATSREGDSSYEQYF. The CDR3 coding sequence is TGTGCCACCAGCAGAGAGGGGGACAGCTCCTACGAGCAGTACTTC.

This clone was found a few times. The chain couples TRBV5-5 to TRBJ1-4; TRBD1 matches at 9 bases. After removal of 3 bases from V and 6 bases from J, the junction contained 3 bases not matched to a gene. The CDR3 is made up of 14 amino acids. Germline V lookup: CDR1 SGHKS, CDR2 YYEKEE (reference sequence). The CDR3 loop reads CASSSRTGDEKLFF. CDR3 DNA: TGTGCCAGCAGCTCTCGGACAGGGGATGAAAAACTGTTTTTT.

This clone appeared a single time. This sequence joins TRBV7-9 and TRBJ1-1; 10 nucleotides agree with TRBD1. The germline CDR1 and CDR2 sequences are SEHNR and FQNEAQ (reference sequence). V shed 6 bases, J shed 5 bases, and the junction held 9 bases outside the gene matches. The CDR3 has 15 amino acids. This CDR3 reads CASRLGQGGGTEAFF. The CDR3 region has the DNA TGTGCCAGCAGACTAGGACAGGGGGGTGGAACTGAAGCTTTCTTT.

The V call is TRBV7-2, the J call TRBJ1-2; 7 nucleotides align to TRBD1. This CDR3 has 15 residues. The ends lost 3 bases at V and 1 base at J; junction bases unmatched: 5. Looked up from germline, CDR1 is SGHTA and CDR2 is FQGNSA. The CDR3 DNA follows: TGTGCCAGCAGCTTCAGACAGGGTTATAACTATGGCTACACCTTC. This sequence encodes CASSFRQGYNYGYTF.

V usage is TRBV5-1 and J usage is TRBJ2-7; 8 bases align to TRBD1. The V gene end was trimmed by 4 bases and the J gene end by 3 bases; junction bases not matched to a gene: 15. Germline V CDR1 and CDR2: SGHRS, YFSETQ. The CDR3 consists of 17 residues. The CDR3 protein is CASSPAGTGTVLYEQYF. The CDR3 DNA is TGCGCCAGCAGCCCGGCGGGGACAGGCACGGTGCTCTACGAGCAGTACTTC.

This chain uses TRBV10-3 with TRBJ1-2; the D is unclear. The length of the CDR3 is 12 residues. Trimming shortened V by 2 bases and J by 4 bases, and 5 bases separated the two germline ends. Germline V gene data show CDR1 as ENHRY and CDR2 as SYGVKD. CDR3 in amino acids: CAISEGVYGYTF. The CDR3 coding sequence is TGTGCCATCAGTGAGGGAGTCTATGGCTACACCTTC.

The rearrangement uses TRBV7-2 and TRBJ1-6; D unclear. CDR3 length: 16 residues. CDR1 and CDR2 (germline): SGHTA, FQGNSA. V lost 3 bases and J 7 bases, leaving 16 bases between the germline ends. The CDR3: CASSLASLKENSPLHF. CDR3 DNA sequence: TGTGCCAGCAGCTTGGCGTCTCTTAAGGAGAATTCACCCCTCCACTTT.